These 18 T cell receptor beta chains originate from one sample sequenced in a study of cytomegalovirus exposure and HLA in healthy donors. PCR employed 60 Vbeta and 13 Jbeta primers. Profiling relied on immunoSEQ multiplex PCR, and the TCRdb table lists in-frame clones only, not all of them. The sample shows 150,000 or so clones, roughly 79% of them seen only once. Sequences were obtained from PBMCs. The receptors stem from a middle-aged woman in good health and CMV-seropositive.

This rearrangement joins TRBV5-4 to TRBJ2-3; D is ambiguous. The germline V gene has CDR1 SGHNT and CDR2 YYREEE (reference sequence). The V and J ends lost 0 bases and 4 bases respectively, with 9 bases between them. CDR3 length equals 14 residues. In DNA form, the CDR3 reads TGTGCCAGCAGCTTGGCACTTTTTTCAGATACGCAGTATTTT. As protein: CASSLALFSDTQYF.

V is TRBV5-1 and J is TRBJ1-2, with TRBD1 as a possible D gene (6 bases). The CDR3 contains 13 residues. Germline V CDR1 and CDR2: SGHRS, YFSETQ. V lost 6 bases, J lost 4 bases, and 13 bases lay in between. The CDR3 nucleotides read TGCGCCAGCAACCCGGGACAAGCCTATGGCTACACCTTC. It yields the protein CASNPGQAYGYTF.

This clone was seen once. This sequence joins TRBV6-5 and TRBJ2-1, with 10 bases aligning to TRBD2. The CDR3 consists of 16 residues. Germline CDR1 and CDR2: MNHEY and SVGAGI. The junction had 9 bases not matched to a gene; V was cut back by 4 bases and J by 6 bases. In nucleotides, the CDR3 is TGTGCCAGCAGTTTTCAAGCGGGGGGGCCATTCAATGAGCAGTTCTTC. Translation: CASSFQAGGPFNEQFF.

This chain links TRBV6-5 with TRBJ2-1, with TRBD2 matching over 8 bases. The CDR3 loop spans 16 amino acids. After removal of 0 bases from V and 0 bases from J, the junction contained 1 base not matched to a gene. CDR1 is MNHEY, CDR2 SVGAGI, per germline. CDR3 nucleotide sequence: TGTGCCAGCAGTTACTCCAGCGGGAGCTCCTACAATGAGCAGTTCTTC. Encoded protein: CASSYSSGSSYNEQFF.

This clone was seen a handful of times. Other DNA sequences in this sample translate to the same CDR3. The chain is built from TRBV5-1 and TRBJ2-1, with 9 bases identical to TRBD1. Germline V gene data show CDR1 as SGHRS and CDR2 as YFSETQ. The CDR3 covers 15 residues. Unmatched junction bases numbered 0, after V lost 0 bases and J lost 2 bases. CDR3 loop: CASSLGQGAYNEQFF. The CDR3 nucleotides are TGCGCCAGCAGCTTGGGACAGGGGGCCTACAATGAGCAGTTCTTC.

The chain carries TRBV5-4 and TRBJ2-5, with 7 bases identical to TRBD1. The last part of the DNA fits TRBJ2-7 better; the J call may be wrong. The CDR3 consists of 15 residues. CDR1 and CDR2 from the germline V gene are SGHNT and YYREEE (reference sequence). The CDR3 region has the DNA TGTGCCAGCAGCAGCACAGGGGTCAGTAGGTACGAGCAGTACTTC. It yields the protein CASSSTGVSRYEQYF.

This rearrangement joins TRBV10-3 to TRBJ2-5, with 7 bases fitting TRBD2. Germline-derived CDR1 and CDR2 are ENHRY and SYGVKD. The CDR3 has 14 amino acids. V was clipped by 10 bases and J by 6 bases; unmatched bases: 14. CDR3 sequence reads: CATRDGGGVKTQYF. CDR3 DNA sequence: TGTGCCACCAGAGACGGGGGAGGGGTCAAGACCCAGTACTTC.

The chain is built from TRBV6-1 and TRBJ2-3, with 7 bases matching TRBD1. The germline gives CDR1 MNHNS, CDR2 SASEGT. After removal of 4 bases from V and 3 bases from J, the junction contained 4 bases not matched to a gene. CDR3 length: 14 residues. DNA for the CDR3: TGTGCCAGCAGTGCGGGACAGTTGACAGATACGCAGTATTTT. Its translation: CASSAGQLTDTQYF.

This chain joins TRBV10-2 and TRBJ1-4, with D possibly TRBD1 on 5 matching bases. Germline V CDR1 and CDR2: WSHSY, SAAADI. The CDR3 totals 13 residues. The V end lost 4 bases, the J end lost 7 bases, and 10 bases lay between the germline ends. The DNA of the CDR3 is TGCGCCAGCAGTGTTGGGGGGGTTGAAAAACTGTTTTTT. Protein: CASSVGGVEKLFF.

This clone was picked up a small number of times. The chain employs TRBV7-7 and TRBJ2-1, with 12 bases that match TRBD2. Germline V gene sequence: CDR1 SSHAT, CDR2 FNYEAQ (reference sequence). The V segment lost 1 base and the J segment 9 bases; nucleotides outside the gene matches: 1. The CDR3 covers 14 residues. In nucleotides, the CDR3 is TGTGCCAGCAGCTTAGAGGGACTAGCGGGTGAGCAGTTCTTC. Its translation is CASSLEGLAGEQFF.

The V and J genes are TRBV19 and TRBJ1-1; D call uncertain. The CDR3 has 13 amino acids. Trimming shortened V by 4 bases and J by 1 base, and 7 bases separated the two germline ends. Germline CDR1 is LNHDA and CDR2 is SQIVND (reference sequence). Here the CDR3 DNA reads TGTGCCAGTAGTACCAGTAAGAACACTGAAGCTTTCTTT. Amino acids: CASSTSKNTEAFF.

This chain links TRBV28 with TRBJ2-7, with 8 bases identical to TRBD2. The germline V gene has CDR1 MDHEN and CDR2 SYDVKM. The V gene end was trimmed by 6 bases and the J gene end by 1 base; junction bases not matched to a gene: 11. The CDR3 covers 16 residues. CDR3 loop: CASRTLSGGFSYEQYF. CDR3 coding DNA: TGTGCCAGCAGGACCCTGAGCGGGGGTTTTTCCTACGAGCAGTACTTC.

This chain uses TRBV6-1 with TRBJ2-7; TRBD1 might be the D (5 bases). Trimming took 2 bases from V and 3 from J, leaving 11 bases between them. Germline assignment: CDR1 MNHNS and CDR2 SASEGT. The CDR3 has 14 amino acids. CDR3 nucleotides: TGTGCCAGCAGTGAAAGGTGGGGCCTCTACGAGCAGTACTTC. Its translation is CASSERWGLYEQYF.

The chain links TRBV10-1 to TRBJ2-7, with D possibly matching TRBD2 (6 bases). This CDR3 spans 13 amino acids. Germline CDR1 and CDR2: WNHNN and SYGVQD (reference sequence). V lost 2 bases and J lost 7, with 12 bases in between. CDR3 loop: CASSENSGGEQYF. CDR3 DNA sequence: TGCGCCAGCAGTGAGAACTCCGGGGGAGAGCAGTACTTC.

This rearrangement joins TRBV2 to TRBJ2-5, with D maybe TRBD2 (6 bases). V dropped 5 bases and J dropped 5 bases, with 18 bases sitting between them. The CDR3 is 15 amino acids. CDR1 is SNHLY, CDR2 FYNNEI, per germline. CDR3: CASSPRTGTAETQYF. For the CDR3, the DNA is TGTGCCAGCAGTCCAAGAACCGGGACTGCGGAGACCCAGTACTTC. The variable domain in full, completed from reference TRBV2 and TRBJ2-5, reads EPEVTQTPSHQVTQMGQEVILRCVPISNHLYFYWYRQILGQKVEFLVSFYNNEISEKSEIFDDQFSVERPDGSNFTLKIRSTKLEDSAMYFCASSPRTGTAETQYFGPGTRLLVL.

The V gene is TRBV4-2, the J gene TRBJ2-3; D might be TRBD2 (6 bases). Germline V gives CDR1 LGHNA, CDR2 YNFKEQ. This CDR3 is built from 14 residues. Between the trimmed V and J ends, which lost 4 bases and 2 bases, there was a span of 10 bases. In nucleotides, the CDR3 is TGTGCCAGCAGCCGGGCGGGGACCACAGATACGCAGTATTTT. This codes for CASSRAGTTDTQYF.

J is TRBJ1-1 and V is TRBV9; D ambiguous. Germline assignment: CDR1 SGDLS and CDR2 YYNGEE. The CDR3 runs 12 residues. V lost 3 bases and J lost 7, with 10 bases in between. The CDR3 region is CASSGGVGEAFF. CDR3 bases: TGTGCCAGCAGCGGCGGGGTGGGTGAAGCTTTCTTT.

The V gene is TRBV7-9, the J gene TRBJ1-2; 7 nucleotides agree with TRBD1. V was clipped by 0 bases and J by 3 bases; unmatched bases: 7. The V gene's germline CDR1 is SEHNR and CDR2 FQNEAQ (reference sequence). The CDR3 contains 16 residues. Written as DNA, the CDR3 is TGTGCCAGCAGCTTAGCCCCGAGGGGACAGCACTATGGCTACACCTTC. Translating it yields CASSLAPRGQHYGYTF. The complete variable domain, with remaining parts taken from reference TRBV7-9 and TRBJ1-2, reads DTGVSQNPRHKITKRGQNVTFRCDPISEHNRLYWYRQTLGQGPEFLTYFQNEAQLEKSRLLSDRFSAERPKGSFSTLEIQRTEQGDSAMYLCASSLAPRGQHYGYTFGSGTRLTVV.